Listed below are T cell receptor beta chains from one sample, sequenced in a study of blood T cell repertoires in COVID-19. This table comes from immunoSEQ multiplex PCR, and its TCRdb copy is limited to in-frame clones, with some not included. The sample has over 200,000 clones, over 75% seen once. The material sequenced was peripheral blood. These receptors were obtained from a man aged 35 to 55 with active or convalescent COVID-19. CDR3s include the opening cysteine and the closing phenylalanine or tryptophan. The order of the fields is V gene, D gene, clone size, J gene, CDR3 length, CDR3 protein, CDR3 DNA. The D gene is left open where the match is weak. Rows may omit the clone size; those that give it use once, few, many or a size class.

>TRBV5-1|TRBD1|-|TRBJ1-2|16
CASSLIHQGADYGYTF
TGCGCCAGCAGCTTGATCCACCAGGGGGCTGACTATGGCTACACCTTC
>TRBV14|-|once|TRBJ1-2|12
CASSQGGYGYTF
TGTGCCAGCAGCCAAGGAGGTTATGGCTACACCTTC
>TRBV5-1|TRBD1|-|TRBJ2-1|15
CASSLDGQGRHEQFF
TGCGCCAGCAGCTTGGACGGACAGGGTCGGCATGAGCAGTTCTTC
>TRBV4-1|-|-|TRBJ2-7|13
CASSQEGGTEQYF
TGCGCCAGCAGCCAAGAAGGAGGGACCGAGCAGTACTTC
>TRBV5-4|-|once|TRBJ1-1|15
CASSLGGPGDTEAFF
TGTGCCAGCAGCTTGGGTGGGCCCGGCGACACTGAAGCTTTCTTT
>TRBV30|TRBD1|-|TRBJ1-1|13
CAWRRQGGREAFF
TGTGCCTGGAGGAGACAGGGTGGGAGGGAAGCTTTCTTT
>TRBV15|-|-|TRBJ1-3|16
CATSRSTGLSGNTIYF
TGTGCCACCAGCAGGTCTACAGGTTTATCTGGAAACACCATATATTTT
>TRBV14|-|-|TRBJ2-1|13
CASSLRPDSGQFF
TGTGCCAGCAGCCTCCGGCCGGACAGTGGGCAGTTCTTC
>TRBV2|-|-|TRBJ1-2|13
CASSVQQSYGYTF
TGTGCCAGCAGTGTGCAACAGAGCTATGGCTACACCTTC
>TRBV10-1|TRBD1|few|TRBJ1-5|13
CASSDQGDQPQHF
TGCGCCAGCAGTGATCAGGGGGATCAGCCCCAGCATTTT
>TRBV12-3/TRBV12-4|-|-|TRBJ1-5|13
CASSLVEDQPQHF
TGTGCCAGCAGTTTAGTGGAGGATCAGCCCCAGCATTTT
>TRBV30|-|-|TRBJ1-1|11
CAWSVQIEAFF
TGTGCCTGGAGTGTCCAGATTGAAGCTTTCTTT
>TRBV6-5|TRBD1|-|TRBJ1-6|15
CASSWGRGKGSPLHF
TGTGCCAGCAGTTGGGGCAGGGGGAAAGGTTCACCCCTCCACTTT
>TRBV6-5|-|few|TRBJ1-3|15
CASSLGAGDGNTIYF
TGTGCCAGCAGTCTGGGAGCGGGGGATGGAAACACCATATATTTT
>TRBV2|TRBD2|-|TRBJ2-1|18
CASSERWSSGRAGNEQFF
TGTGCCAGCAGTGAAAGGTGGTCGAGCGGGAGGGCCGGGAATGAGCAGTTCTTC
>TRBV28|TRBD1|-|TRBJ1-4|15
CASTQGGSLNEKLFF
TGTGCCAGCACTCAGGGGGGCAGCCTAAATGAAAAACTGTTTTTT
>TRBV30|TRBD1|-|TRBJ2-7|12
CAWEGTGNEQYF
TGTGCCTGGGAGGGGACAGGGAACGAGCAGTACTTC
>TRBV2|-|-|TRBJ1-2|15
CASSAQGDSNYGYTF
TGTGCCAGCAGTGCACAGGGAGATTCTAACTATGGCTACACCTTC
>TRBV28|-|once|TRBJ1-1|15
CASSFVGALFAEAFF
TGTGCCAGCAGTTTTGTGGGGGCGCTGTTTGCTGAAGCTTTCTTT
>TRBV4-1|-|-|TRBJ2-4|15
CASSQVLATLGIQYF
TGCGCCAGCAGCCAAGTACTTGCGACTCTCGGCATTCAGTACTTC
>TRBV28|TRBD2|-|TRBJ2-7|12
CASLGLAVEQYF
TGTGCCAGCCTAGGACTAGCGGTCGAGCAGTACTTC
>TRBV5-5|-|once|TRBJ1-1|14
CASSFSIQNTEAFF
TGTGCCAGCAGCTTTTCGATACAGAACACTGAAGCTTTCTTT
>TRBV5-6|TRBD1|-|TRBJ1-2|13
CASSLDRGDGYTF
TGTGCCAGCAGCTTAGACAGGGGAGATGGCTACACCTTC
>TRBV28|-|-|TRBJ1-2|13
CASSFRGLEGYTF
TGTGCCAGCAGTTTCCGGGGACTTGAGGGCTACACCTTC
>TRBV28|TRBD1|-|TRBJ1-1|14
CASSSPPRGPEAFF
TGTGCCAGCAGTTCCCCCCCCAGGGGGCCTGAAGCTTTCTTT
>TRBV5-1|TRBD2|-|TRBJ2-2|17
CASSSPGTRSSPGELFF
TGCGCCAGCAGCTCACCTGGGACTAGAAGTTCCCCCGGGGAGCTGTTTTTT
>TRBV11-3|-|few|TRBJ1-3|18
CASKTSQSREGGGNTIYF
TGTGCCAGCAAAACCTCTCAGTCTCGGGAGGGGGGAGGAAACACCATATATTTT
>TRBV28|TRBD1|-|TRBJ1-4|11
CASSYGDRVSF
TGTGCCAGCAGTTACGGGGACAGGGTCTCGTTT
>TRBV2|TRBD1|-|TRBJ1-5|15
CASSVLGQAYQPQHF
TGTGCCAGCAGTGTTTTGGGACAGGCCTATCAGCCCCAGCATTTT
>TRBV11-2|-|-|TRBJ2-1|15
CASSFRWTGGDEQFF
TGTGCCAGCAGCTTTAGGTGGACGGGGGGCGATGAGCAGTTCTTC
>TRBV3-1/TRBV3-2|TRBD2|-|TRBJ2-2|17
CASSLIVPGLAARELFF
TGTGCCAGCAGCCTGATAGTACCGGGACTAGCGGCGAGGGAGCTGTTTTTT
>TRBV19|TRBD1|-|TRBJ1-1|18
CASSIVGQGAGMNTEAFF
TGTGCCAGTAGTATAGTCGGGCAGGGGGCAGGAATGAACACTGAAGCTTTCTTT
>TRBV29-1|-|-|TRBJ1-3|14
CSVEEGAPGNTIYF
TGCAGCGTTGAAGAAGGGGCCCCTGGAAACACCATATATTTT
>TRBV4-2|TRBD2|once|TRBJ2-5|18
CASSLWVGSGLSKETQYF
TGTGCCAGCAGCCTCTGGGTTGGTAGCGGGTTAAGTAAGGAGACCCAGTACTTC
>TRBV27|TRBD1|-|TRBJ2-3|15
CASSARKGGPDTQYF
TGTGCCAGCAGTGCTCGAAAAGGGGGCCCAGATACGCAGTATTTT
>TRBV7-2|TRBD1|-|TRBJ1-2|15
CASSLGGTGSYGYTF
TGTGCCAGCAGCTTAGGGGGGACAGGGAGCTATGGCTACACCTTC
>TRBV12-5|-|-|TRBJ1-1|12
CASGPTDTEAFF
TGTGCTAGTGGCCCCACAGACACTGAAGCTTTCTTT
>TRBV30|-|-|TRBJ2-1|14
CAWSVQGGGIVQFF
TGTGCCTGGAGTGTACAAGGGGGGGGCATTGTGCAGTTCTTC
>TRBV28|-|once|TRBJ2-4|13
CASSSPSKNIQYF
TGTGCCAGCAGTTCTCCTAGCAAAAACATTCAGTACTTC
>TRBV5-5|-|-|TRBJ2-1|12
CASSASFDEQFF
TGTGCCAGCAGCGCTAGCTTCGATGAGCAGTTCTTC
>TRBV28|-|once|TRBJ1-4|13
CASSSGANEKLFF
TGTGCCAGCAGTTCCGGGGCTAATGAAAAACTGTTTTTT
>TRBV4-1|TRBD1|few|TRBJ1-2|12
CASSTQGFGYTF
TGCGCCAGCAGCACACAGGGGTTTGGCTACACCTTC
>TRBV5-1|TRBD1|few|TRBJ2-7|17
CASSLDPLGQGVNEQYF
TGCGCCAGCAGCTTGGATCCCTTGGGACAGGGGGTTAACGAGCAGTACTTC
>TRBV11-2|TRBD2|-|TRBJ2-2|15
CASSGPSGNTGELFF
TGTGCCAGCAGCGGGCCTAGCGGAAACACCGGGGAGCTGTTTTTT
>TRBV11-2|-|once|TRBJ1-4|18
CASSLTDIPSPTNEKLFF
TGTGCCAGCAGCTTAACTGACATCCCCAGTCCAACTAATGAAAAACTGTTTTTT
>TRBV5-6|-|-|TRBJ1-1|15
CASSLYLGGNTEAFF
TGTGCCAGCAGCTTGTATCTGGGGGGGAACACTGAAGCTTTCTTT
>TRBV10-1|TRBD2|-|TRBJ2-1|16
CASSRTSGGNYNEQFF
TGCGCCAGCAGTAGGACTAGCGGGGGGAACTACAATGAGCAGTTCTTC
>TRBV7-2|TRBD1|few|TRBJ1-2|16
CASSLQGWTGDYGYTF
TGTGCCAGCAGCTTACAAGGTTGGACAGGGGACTATGGCTACACCTTC
>TRBV30|-|few|TRBJ2-7|12
CAWGSRSYEQYF
TGTGCCTGGGGGTCGAGATCGTACGAGCAGTACTTC
>TRBV5-1|TRBD1|-|TRBJ1-6|13
CASADRVRSPLHF
TGCGCCAGCGCCGACAGGGTAAGGTCACCCCTCCACTTT
>TRBV24-1|-|-|TRBJ2-2|13
CATRGKYTGELFF
TGTGCCACCCGGGGGAAATACACCGGGGAGCTGTTTTTT
>TRBV27|-|-|TRBJ1-5|14
CASSRVASNQPQHF
TGTGCCAGCAGCAGGGTTGCTAGCAATCAGCCCCAGCATTTT
>TRBV5-1|TRBD2|once|TRBJ2-3|16
CASSLAAGGPPDTQYF
TGCGCCAGCAGCTTGGCAGCGGGGGGGCCCCCAGATACGCAGTATTTT
>TRBV11-2|-|-|TRBJ1-2|15
CASSPQLHVSAGYTF
TGTGCCAGCAGCCCTCAACTGCATGTATCCGCGGGCTACACCTTC
>TRBV20-1|-|-|TRBJ2-7|14
CSASGQGNSYEQYF
TGCAGTGCTAGTGGCCAGGGAAATTCCTACGAGCAGTACTTC